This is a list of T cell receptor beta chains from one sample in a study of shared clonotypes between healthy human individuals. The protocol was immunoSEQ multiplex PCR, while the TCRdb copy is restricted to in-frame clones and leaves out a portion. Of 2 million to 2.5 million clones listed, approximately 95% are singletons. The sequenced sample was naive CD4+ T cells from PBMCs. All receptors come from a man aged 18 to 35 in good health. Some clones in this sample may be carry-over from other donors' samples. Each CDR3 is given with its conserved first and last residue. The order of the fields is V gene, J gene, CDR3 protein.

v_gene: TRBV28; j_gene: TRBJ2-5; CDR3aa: CASSLSAGTQYF
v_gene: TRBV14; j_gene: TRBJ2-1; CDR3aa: CASSHQGQGRWFNEQFF
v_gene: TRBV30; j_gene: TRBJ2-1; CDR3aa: CAWSFEGGGQFF
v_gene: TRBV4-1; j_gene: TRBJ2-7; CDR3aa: CASSRFTSGGTYEQYF
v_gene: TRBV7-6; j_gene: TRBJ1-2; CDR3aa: CASSLSIPGQGKEAYGYTF
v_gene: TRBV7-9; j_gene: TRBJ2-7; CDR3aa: CASSFGGSLYEQYF
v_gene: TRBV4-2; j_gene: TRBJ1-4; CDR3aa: CASSQDHRSLGEKLFF
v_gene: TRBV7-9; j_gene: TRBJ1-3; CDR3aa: CASSSQTVATIYF
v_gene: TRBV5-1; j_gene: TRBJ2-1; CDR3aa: CASSLATGPDRFF
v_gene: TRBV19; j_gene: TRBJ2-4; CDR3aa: CASSIGGTGKNIQYF
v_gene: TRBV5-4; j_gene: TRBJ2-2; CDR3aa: CASSFRVAGEVTGELFF
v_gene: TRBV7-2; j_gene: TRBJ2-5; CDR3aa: CASSPRTSARRETQYF
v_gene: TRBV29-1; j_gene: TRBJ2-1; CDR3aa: CSVEGREQDSFMVDEQFF
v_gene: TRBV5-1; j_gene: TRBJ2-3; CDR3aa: CASSSRASTDTQYF
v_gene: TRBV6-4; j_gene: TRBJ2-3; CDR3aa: CASSDNEDTQYF
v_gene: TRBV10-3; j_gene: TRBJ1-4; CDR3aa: CAISDRTAESSVKLFF
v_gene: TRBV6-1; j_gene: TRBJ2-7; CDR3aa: CASSERLAGQSSYEQYF
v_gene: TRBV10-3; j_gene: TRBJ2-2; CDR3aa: CATAGAAGVAAGELFF
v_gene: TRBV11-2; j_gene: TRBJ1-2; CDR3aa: CASSLGRTGGYTF
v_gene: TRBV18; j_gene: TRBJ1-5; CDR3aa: CASSPRSLDRGELNQPQHF
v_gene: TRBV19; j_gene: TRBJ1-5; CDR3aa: CASSPQGSGNQPQHF
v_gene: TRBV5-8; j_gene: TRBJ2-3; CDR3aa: CASSSRLDTQYF
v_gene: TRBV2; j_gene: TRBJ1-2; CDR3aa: CASSGPNYGYTF